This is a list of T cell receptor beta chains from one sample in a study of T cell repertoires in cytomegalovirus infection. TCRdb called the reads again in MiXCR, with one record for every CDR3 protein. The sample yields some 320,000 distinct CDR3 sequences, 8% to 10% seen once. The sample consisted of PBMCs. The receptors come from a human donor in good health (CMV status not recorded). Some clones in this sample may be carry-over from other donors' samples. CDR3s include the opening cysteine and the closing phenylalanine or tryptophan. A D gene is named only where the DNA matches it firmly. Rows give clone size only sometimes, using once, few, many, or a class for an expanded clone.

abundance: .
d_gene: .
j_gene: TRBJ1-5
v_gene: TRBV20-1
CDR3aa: CSATRGGAQHF
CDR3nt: TGCAGTGCTACCCGAGGGGGTGCCCAGCATTTT

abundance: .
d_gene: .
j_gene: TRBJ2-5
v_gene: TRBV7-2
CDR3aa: CASSLTVIQETQYF
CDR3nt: TGTGCCAGCAGCTTGACAGTGATTCAAGAGACCCAGTACTTC

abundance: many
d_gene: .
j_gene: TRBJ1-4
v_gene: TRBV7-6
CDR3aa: CASTPATNEKLFF
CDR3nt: TGTGCCTCGACCCCCGCAACTAATGAAAAACTGTTTTTT

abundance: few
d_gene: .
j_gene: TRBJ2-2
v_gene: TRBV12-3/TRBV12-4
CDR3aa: CASSLFTGELFF
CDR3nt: TGTGCCAGCAGTTTATTCACCGGGGAGCTGTTTTTT

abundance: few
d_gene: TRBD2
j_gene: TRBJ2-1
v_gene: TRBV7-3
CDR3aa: CASTRSRESSEQFF
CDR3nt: TGTGCCAGCACCCGCTCGCGGGAGTCAAGTGAGCAGTTCTTC

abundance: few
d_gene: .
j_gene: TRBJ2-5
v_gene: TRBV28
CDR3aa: CASSHPGRGGTQYF
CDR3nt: TGTGCCAGCAGTCACCCAGGCCGTGGGGGGACCCAGTACTTC

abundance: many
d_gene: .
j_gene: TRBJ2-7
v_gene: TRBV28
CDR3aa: CASSLPGFGHEQYF
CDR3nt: TGTGCCAGCAGTTTACCGGGGTTCGGCCACGAGCAGTACTTC

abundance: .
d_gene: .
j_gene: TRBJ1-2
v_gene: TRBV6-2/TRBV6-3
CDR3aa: CASSPDSVYSPYGYTF
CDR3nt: TGTGCCAGCAGCCCGGACAGCGTTTACTCTCCCTATGGCTACACCTTC

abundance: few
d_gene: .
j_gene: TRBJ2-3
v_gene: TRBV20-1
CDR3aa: CSAQTESTDTQYF
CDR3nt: TGCAGTGCTCAGACAGAGAGCACAGATACGCAGTATTTT

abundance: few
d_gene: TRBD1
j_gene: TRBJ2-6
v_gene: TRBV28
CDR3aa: CASSLEQGWSSGANVLTF
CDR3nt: TGTGCCAGCAGTTTGGAACAGGGGTGGTCTAGTGGGGCCAACGTCCTGACTTTC

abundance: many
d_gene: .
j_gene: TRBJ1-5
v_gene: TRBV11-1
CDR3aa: CASSLALNQPQHF
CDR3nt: TGTGCCAGCAGCTTAGCGTTAAATCAGCCCCAGCATTTT

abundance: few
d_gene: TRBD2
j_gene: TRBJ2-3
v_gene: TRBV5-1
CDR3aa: CASSLAGGSPGTDTQYF
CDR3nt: TGCGCCAGCAGCCTAGCGGGGGGGTCTCCTGGCACAGATACGCAGTATTTT

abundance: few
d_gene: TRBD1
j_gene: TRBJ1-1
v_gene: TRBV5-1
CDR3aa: CASSPGQGAYAEAFF
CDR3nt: TGCGCCAGCAGCCCGGGACAGGGGGCTTATGCTGAAGCTTTCTTT

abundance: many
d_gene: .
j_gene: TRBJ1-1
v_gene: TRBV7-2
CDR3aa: CASSYAPGALNTEAFF
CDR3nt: TGTGCCAGCAGCTACGCCCCTGGGGCATTGAACACTGAAGCTTTCTTT

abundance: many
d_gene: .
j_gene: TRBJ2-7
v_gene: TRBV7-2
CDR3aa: CASSLALTGYSYEQYF
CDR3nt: TGTGCCAGCAGCTTAGCCCTGACAGGCTACTCTTACGAGCAGTACTTC

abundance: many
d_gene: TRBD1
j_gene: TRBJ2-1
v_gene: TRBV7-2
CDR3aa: CAIIRGYEQFF
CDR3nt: TGTGCCATTATCAGGGGGTATGAGCAGTTCTTC

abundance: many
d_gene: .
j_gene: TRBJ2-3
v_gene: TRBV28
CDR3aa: CASTPTGPNTDTQYF
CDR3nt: TGTGCCAGCACCCCGACAGGCCCTAACACAGATACGCAGTATTTT

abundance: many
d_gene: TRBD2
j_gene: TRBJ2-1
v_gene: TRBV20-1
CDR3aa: CSARDPAGGPFEQFF
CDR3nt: TGCAGTGCTAGAGATCCCGCGGGGGGGCCTTTTGAGCAGTTCTTC

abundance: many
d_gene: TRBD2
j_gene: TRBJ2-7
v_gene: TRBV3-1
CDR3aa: CASSSGLISGRAKKQYF
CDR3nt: TGTGCCAGCAGTTCGGGACTGATTAGCGGGAGGGCCAAGAAGCAGTACTTC

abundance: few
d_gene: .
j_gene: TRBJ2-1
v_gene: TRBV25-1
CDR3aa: CASRTWGEQFF
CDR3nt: TGTGCCAGCAGAACATGGGGTGAGCAGTTCTTC

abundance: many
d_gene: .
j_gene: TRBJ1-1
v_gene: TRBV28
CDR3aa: CASSPNRNTEAFF
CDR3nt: TGCGCCAGCAGCCCCAACAGGAACACTGAAGCTTTCTTT

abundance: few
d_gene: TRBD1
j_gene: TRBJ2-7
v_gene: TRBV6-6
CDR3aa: CASSYRHLTLRTGMTYEQYF
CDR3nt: TGTGCCAGCAGTTACCGACATTTGACACTCCGGACAGGGATGACCTACGAGCAGTACTTC

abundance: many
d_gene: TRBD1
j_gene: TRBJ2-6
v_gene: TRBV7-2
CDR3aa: CASSPDRVANVLTF
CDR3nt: TGTGCCAGCAGCCCCGACAGGGTAGCCAACGTCCTGACTTTC

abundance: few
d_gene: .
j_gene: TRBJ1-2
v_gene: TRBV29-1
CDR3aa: CSVGTRANYGYTF
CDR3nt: TGCAGCGTTGGGACACGGGCTAACTATGGCTACACCTTC

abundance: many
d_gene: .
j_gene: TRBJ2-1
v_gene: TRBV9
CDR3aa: CASSVGHAAGQFF
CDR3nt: TGTGCCAGCAGCGTAGGGCATGCGGCCGGGCAGTTCTTC

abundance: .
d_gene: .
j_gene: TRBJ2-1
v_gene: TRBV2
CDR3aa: CASSERVPGEQFF
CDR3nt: TGTGCCAGCAGTGAAAGGGTCCCCGGTGAGCAGTTCTTC

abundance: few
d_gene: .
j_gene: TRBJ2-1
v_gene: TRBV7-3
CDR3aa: CASSPDVSRDEQFF
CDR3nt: TGTGCCAGCAGCCCCGATGTATCCCGGGATGAGCAGTTCTTC